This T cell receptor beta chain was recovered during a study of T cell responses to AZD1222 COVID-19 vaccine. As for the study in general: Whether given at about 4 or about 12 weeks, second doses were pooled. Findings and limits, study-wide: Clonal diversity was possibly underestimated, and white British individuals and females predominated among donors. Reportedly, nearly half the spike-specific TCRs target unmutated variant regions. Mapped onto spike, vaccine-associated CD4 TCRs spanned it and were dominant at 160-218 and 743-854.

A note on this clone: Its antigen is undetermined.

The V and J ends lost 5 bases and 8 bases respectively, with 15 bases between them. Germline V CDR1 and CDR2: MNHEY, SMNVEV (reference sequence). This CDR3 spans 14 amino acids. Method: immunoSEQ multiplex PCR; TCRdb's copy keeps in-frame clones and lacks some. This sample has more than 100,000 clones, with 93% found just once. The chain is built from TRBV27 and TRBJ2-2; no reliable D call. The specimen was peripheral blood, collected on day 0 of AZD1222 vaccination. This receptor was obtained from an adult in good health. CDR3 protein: CASSMDPQGGELFF. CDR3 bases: TGTGCCAGCAGTATGGACCCCCAAGGTGGGGAGCTGTTTTTT.